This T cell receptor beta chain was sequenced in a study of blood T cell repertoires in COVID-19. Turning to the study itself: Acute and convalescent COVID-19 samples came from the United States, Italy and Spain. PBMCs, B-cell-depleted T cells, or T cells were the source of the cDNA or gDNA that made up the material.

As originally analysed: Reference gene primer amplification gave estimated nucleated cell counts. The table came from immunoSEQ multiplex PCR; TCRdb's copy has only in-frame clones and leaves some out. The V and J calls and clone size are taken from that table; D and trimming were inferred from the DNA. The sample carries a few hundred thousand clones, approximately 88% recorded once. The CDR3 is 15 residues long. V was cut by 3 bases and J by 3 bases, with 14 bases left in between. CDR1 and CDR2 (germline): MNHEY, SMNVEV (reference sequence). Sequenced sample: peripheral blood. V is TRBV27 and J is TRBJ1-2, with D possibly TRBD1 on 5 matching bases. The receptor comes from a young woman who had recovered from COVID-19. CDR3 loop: CASSFSTRGHYGYTF. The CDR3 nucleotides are TGTGCCAGCAGTTTTTCCACAAGGGGTCACTATGGCTACACCTTC.